Shown below are 21 T cell receptor beta chains from a single sample sequenced in a study of a mutant IDH1 vaccine in newly diagnosed glioma. For these TCRs, the target antigens are not known. Specified time point: week 5, during vaccination. All doses held 300 ug of mutant IDH1 20-mer peptide, with topical imiquimod. The assay was immunoSEQ multiplex PCR, and TCRdb's table has in-frame clones only and misses some. The profile covers tens of thousands of clones, with roughly 91% appearing a single time and roughly 0.5% taken by the ten largest. Sequencing used PBMCs, obtained from a glioma patient whose treatment included an IDH1 peptide vaccine. Receptors originate from a woman in her fifties or sixties with glioma.

The gene calls are TRBV5-1 and TRBJ2-1, with 10 bases fitting TRBD2. Germline V gives CDR1 SGHRS, CDR2 YFSETQ. Unmatched junction bases numbered 2, after V lost 2 bases and J lost 6 bases. The CDR3 runs 14 residues. Written as DNA, the CDR3 is TGCGCCAGCAGCTTTAGCGGGAGGTTCAATGAGCAGTTCTTC. Its translation is CASSFSGRFNEQFF.

This clone showed up many times. The V gene is TRBV29-1, the J gene TRBJ1-1, with D unclear. The CDR3 runs 11 residues. Germline V lookup: CDR1 SQVTM, CDR2 ANQGSEA. V was cut by 8 bases and J by 1 base, with 8 bases left in between. Here the CDR3 DNA reads TGCAGCACCTACAGGAACACTGAAGCTTTCTTT. Protein sequence: CSTYRNTEAFF.

The chain links TRBV4-1 to TRBJ2-1; a possible D gene is TRBD1 (6 bases). The CDR3 is 13 residues long. Germline values: CDR1 MGHRA, CDR2 YSYEKL. V lost 6 bases and J lost 8, with 14 bases in between. CDR3 in DNA: TGCGCCAGCAGAAGGGGCAGGGGTGATGAGCAGTTCTTC. Protein: CASRRGRGDEQFF.

The chain uses TRBV9 and TRBJ1-2, with D possibly TRBD1 on 5 matching bases. This CDR3 has 16 residues. V was pared by 1 base and J by 3 bases, with 16 bases between. Germline V gene lookup returns CDR1 SGDLS and CDR2 YYNGEE. CDR3 nucleotides: TGTGCCAGCAGCGTAATGGCAGGGACGTCCTACTATGGCTACACCTTC. The encoded protein is CASSVMAGTSYYGYTF.

The chain carries TRBV7-2 and TRBJ1-5; D unclear. CDR3 length: 16 residues. Trimming removed 2 bases from V and 0 bases from J, with 11 bases in between. Looked up from germline, CDR1 is SGHTA and CDR2 is FQGNSA. CDR3 sequence: CASSLYGINSNQPQHF. The CDR3, as DNA: TGTGCCAGCAGCTTATACGGAATTAATAGCAATCAGCCCCAGCATTTT.

This chain links TRBV7-9 with TRBJ1-5; no definite D call. CDR3 size: 15 residues. Per germline, CDR1 SEHNR and CDR2 FQNEAQ (reference sequence). V lost 5 bases, J lost 0 bases, and 11 bases lay in between. CDR3 amino acids: CASSPRNDSNQPQHF. DNA for the CDR3: TGTGCCAGCAGCCCCCGGAATGATAGCAATCAGCCCCAGCATTTT.

This rearrangement joins TRBV28 to TRBJ2-5; 9 nucleotides agree with TRBD2. Germline V gives CDR1 MDHEN, CDR2 SYDVKM. With 6 bases clipped from V and 9 bases from J, the junction kept 5 bases outside the gene matches. The CDR3 spans 12 residues. CDR3 DNA: TGTGCCAGCAGAGTTGGCGGGAGGGCCCAGTACTTC. Translating gives CASRVGGRAQYF.

The DNA for the CDR3 is TGTGCCAGCAGAACGCGCTCCTACAATGAGCAGTTCTTC. Residues: CASRTRSYNEQFF. The chain has TRBV5-6 and TRBJ2-1; D not certain. The CDR3 is made up of 13 amino acids. Trimming removed 5 bases at V and 0 bases at J, with 6 bases between. CDR1 and CDR2 from the germline V gene are SGHDT and YYEEEE.

V usage is TRBV6-6 and J usage is TRBJ1-2; D possibly corresponds to TRBD1 (5 bases). The CDR3 loop spans 14 amino acids. Trimming shortened V by 0 bases and J by 8 bases, and 13 bases separated the two germline ends. Germline V lookup: CDR1 MNHNY, CDR2 SVGAGI (reference sequence). The CDR3 DNA is TGTGCCAGCAGTTACTCGTTCGGGGCGGAGGGCTACACCTTC. As protein: CASSYSFGAEGYTF.

This sequence joins TRBV6-5 and TRBJ2-5; 13 bases match TRBD2. V shed 8 bases, J shed 5 bases, and the junction held 5 bases outside the gene matches. CDR3 length: 14 residues. Germline V gene lookup returns CDR1 MNHEY and CDR2 SVGAGI. The CDR3 here is CASYTSGRGETQYF. CDR3 coding DNA: TGTGCCAGCTATACTAGCGGGAGGGGGGAGACCCAGTACTTC.

The chain couples TRBV5-1 to TRBJ2-7; 8 nucleotides agree with TRBD2. Losses at the gene ends were 6 bases for V and 7 bases for J; bases not matched to a gene: 9. Germline CDR1 SGHRS, CDR2 YFSETQ. CDR3 length equals 13 residues. The CDR3 sequence: CASMLRGASEQYF. The CDR3 region has the DNA TGCGCCAGCATGCTGCGGGGGGCGAGTGAGCAGTACTTC. The full variable domain, with the rest looked up from reference TRBV5-1 and TRBJ2-7, is KAGVTQTPRYLIKTRGQQVTLSCSPISGHRSVSWYQQTPGQGLQFLFEYFSETQRNKGNFPGRFSGRQFSNSRSEMNVSTLELGDSALYLCASMLRGASEQYFGPGTRLTVT.

This clone is a singleton in its sample. The chain carries TRBV6-5 and TRBJ1-5; D possibly corresponds to TRBD1 (6 bases). Germline V lookup: CDR1 MNHEY, CDR2 SVGAGI. Deletions cut 4 bases from V and 1 base from J, with 8 bases between. The CDR3 loop spans 14 amino acids. As DNA, the CDR3 is TGTGCCAGCAGTTCCCAGGGGAGCAATCAGCCCCAGCATTTT. Protein sequence: CASSSQGSNQPQHF.

The V gene is TRBV5-1, the J gene TRBJ2-2; D ambiguous. From germline, CDR1 is SGHRS and CDR2 YFSETQ. Trimming removed 1 base from V and 5 bases from J, with 9 bases in between. The CDR3 runs 14 residues. CDR3 nucleotide sequence: TGCGCCAGCAGCTTGCCCCTGGGGACCGGGGAGCTGTTTTTT. Its translation is CASSLPLGTGELFF. Filled out from reference TRBV5-1 and TRBJ2-2, the complete variable domain reads KAGVTQTPRYLIKTRGQQVTLSCSPISGHRSVSWYQQTPGQGLQFLFEYFSETQRNKGNFPGRFSGRQFSNSRSEMNVSTLELGDSALYLCASSLPLGTGELFFGEGSRLTVL.

This clone has more than one count but fewer than ten. V and J are TRBV30 and TRBJ1-1; D not resolved. The CDR3 runs 13 residues. The germline V gene encodes CDR1 GTSNPN and CDR2 SVGIG (reference sequence). Trimming removed 0 bases from V and 2 bases from J, with 7 bases in between. The DNA of the CDR3 is TGTGCCTGGAGTGTACGGGAAAACACTGAAGCTTTCTTT. As protein: CAWSVRENTEAFF. Complete variable domain (other parts from reference TRBV30 and TRBJ1-1): SQTIHQWPATLVQPVGSPLSLECTVEGTSNPNLYWYRQAAGRGLQLLFYSVGIGQISSEVPQNLSASRPQDRQFILSSKKLLLSDSGFYLCAWSVRENTEAFFGQGTRLTVV.

This chain joins TRBV6-7 and TRBJ2-1; TRBD2 agrees at 10 bases. TRBV6-7 is filed as an ORF, its function uncertain. The CDR3 consists of 16 residues. V dropped 2 bases and J dropped 8; count of bases not matched to a gene: 9. CDR3 amino acids: CASSYQREGLGYEQFF. Here the CDR3 DNA reads TGTGCCAGCAGTTACCAGCGGGAGGGCCTCGGGTATGAGCAGTTCTTC.

The rearrangement uses TRBV29-1 and TRBJ2-4; 8 bases are a match to TRBD1. From germline, CDR1 is SQVTM and CDR2 ANQGSEA. The CDR3 is 13 amino acids. The trim removed 4 bases at V and 7 bases at J, leaving 6 bases unmatched. This CDR3 is CSVGQGARNIQYF. The CDR3 region has the DNA TGCAGCGTTGGGCAGGGGGCTCGGAACATTCAGTACTTC.

The chain employs TRBV19 and TRBJ2-1, with D possibly being TRBD2 (6 bases). Trimming shortened V by 5 bases and J by 9 bases, and 14 bases separated the two germline ends. This CDR3 is 13 amino acids long. Germline CDR1 LNHDA, CDR2 SQIVND (reference sequence). The CDR3 reads CASSPHPSAEQFF. CDR3 coding DNA: TGTGCCAGTAGTCCCCATCCTAGCGCTGAGCAGTTCTTC.

The rearrangement uses TRBV29-1 and TRBJ2-7, with 11 bases fitting TRBD1. CDR3 length equals 16 residues. Trimming at V came to 5 bases and at J to 3 bases, leaving 12 bases not matched to a gene. Germline V gene lookup returns CDR1 SQVTM and CDR2 ANQGSEA. The CDR3 DNA reads as TGCAGCGTTATCGGACAGGGGGCGCTTGCAGGCTACGAGCAGTACTTC. Translating it yields CSVIGQGALAGYEQYF.

The chain carries TRBV6-6 and TRBJ2-7; D might be TRBD1 (6 bases). Germline CDR1 reads MNHNY; CDR2 reads SVGAGI (reference sequence). V dropped 5 bases and J dropped 6 bases, with 14 bases sitting between them. The CDR3 runs 13 residues. Here the CDR3 DNA reads TGTGCCAGCAGTACTCTTACAGGGCTCGAGCAGTACTTC. The encoded protein is CASSTLTGLEQYF.

J is TRBJ2-7 and V is TRBV18, with 10 bases lining up with TRBD2. Germline lookup yields CDR1 KGHSH and CDR2 LQKENI. After removal of 2 bases from V and 2 bases from J, the junction contained 3 bases not matched to a gene. This CDR3 is 15 amino acids long. CDR3 DNA: TGTGCCAGCTCACCAGGGCTAGCGGGGGCCTACGAGCAGTACTTC. Amino acids: CASSPGLAGAYEQYF.

This rearrangement joins TRBV5-1 to TRBJ2-6; D unclear. The CDR3 is made up of 16 amino acids. Germline V gene lookup returns CDR1 SGHRS and CDR2 YFSETQ. Trimming took off 4 bases at V and 1 base at J, with 12 bases between the two ends. This CDR3 reads CASSQGPSSGANVLTF. The CDR3 DNA is TGCGCCAGCAGCCAAGGTCCCTCATCTGGGGCCAACGTCCTGACTTTC.